The 7 T cell receptor beta chains presented below share a single source sample, sequenced in a study of identical twins (dated by TCRdb to the mid-2010s). The method behind the library was 5' RACE. TCRdb records Illumina HiSeq 2000 as the sequencer. The public reads were reprocessed in TCRdb via fastp at Q25 and MiXCR, keeping in-frame beta chains. CDR3 protein duplicates are merged, each entry listing the most common genes and DNA. Present in this sample are 1,800,000 or so distinct CDR3 sequences, under 35% of which were seen just once. The leading ten clones occupy more than 0.25% of the sample. Sample: cord blood. These receptors all come from a newborn girl in good health.

The chain combines TRBV28 with TRBJ1-2; 9 bases align to TRBD1. The CDR3 runs to 16 residues. The V gene end was trimmed by 3 bases and the J gene end by 6 bases; junction bases not matched to a gene: 11. From germline, CDR1 is MDHEN and CDR2 SYDVKM. The CDR3 region has the DNA TGTGCCAGCAGTTTTGGGGGCAGGGGACAGGGACATGGCTACACCTTC. This encodes CASSFGGRGQGHGYTF.

The chain combines TRBV9 with TRBJ1-4; D is undetermined. The V and J ends lost 2 bases and 1 base respectively, with 9 bases between them. The CDR3 is 15 amino acids. Germline values: CDR1 SGDLS, CDR2 YYNGEE. In DNA form, the CDR3 reads TGTGCCAGCAGCGTGTCGTCTTTAACTAATGAAAAACTGTTTTTT. This translates into CASSVSSLTNEKLFF.

The rearrangement links TRBV20-1 to TRBJ2-3; no clear D gene. Trimming pared 5 bases from V and 0 bases from J, leaving 9 bases between. The CDR3 covers 13 residues. Looked up from germline, CDR1 is DFQATT and CDR2 is SNEGSKA (reference sequence). The chain's CDR3 is CSALTASTDTQYF. The DNA for the CDR3 is TGCAGTGCTCTTACAGCGAGCACAGATACGCAGTATTTT.

This chain links TRBV3-1 with TRBJ2-3, with TRBD2 matching over 11 bases. CDR1 LGHDT and CDR2 YNNKEL come from the germline V gene (reference sequence). CDR3 length: 19 residues. After removal of 0 bases from V and 4 bases from J, the junction contained 12 bases not matched to a gene. This chain's CDR3 is CASSQDIGTSGGRADTQYF. The CDR3 nucleotides are TGTGCCAGCAGCCAAGATATCGGGACTAGCGGAGGGAGGGCAGATACGCAGTATTTT.

This chain uses TRBV5-1 with TRBJ2-2; 10 nucleotides align to TRBD2. V lost 4 bases to trimming and J lost 0 bases; unmatched junction nucleotides: 3. The CDR3 has 16 amino acids. The germline gives CDR1 SGHRS, CDR2 YFSETQ. CDR3 nucleotides: TGCGCCAGCAGCCAAACTAGCGGGGCGAACACCGGGGAGCTGTTTTTT. This gives the protein CASSQTSGANTGELFF.

The chain is built from TRBV25-1 and TRBJ2-5; the D gene is possibly TRBD1 (6 bases). The CDR3 sequence is 13 residues long. With 8 bases removed from V and 11 bases from J, the gap between germline ends came to 21 bases. Per the germline V gene, CDR1 is MGHDK and CDR2 is SYGVNS. As DNA, the CDR3 is TGTGCCAGCTCAACGTTAGGGGGTGGGGAGCAGTACTTC. Encoded protein: CASSTLGGGEQYF.

This sequence joins TRBV29-1 and TRBJ2-1; TRBD1 or TRBD2 may be the D gene (5 bases each). The assigned J gene may be wrong: the sequence end matches TRBJ2-7 better. The CDR3 is 14 residues long. The V gene's germline CDR1 is SQVTM and CDR2 ANQGSEA. The CDR3 reads CSVVGASSYNEQYF. In DNA, the CDR3 is TGCAGCGTTGTCGGGGCTAGCTCCTACAATGAGCAGTACTTC.